Sequencing of this T cell receptor (beta chain) was carried out in a study of vaccination and CD4 T cells after COVID-19. Sequenced with the Oncomine TCR Beta short-read assay was DNA taken from cultured CD4+ T cells. TCRdb called the PCR reads again in MiXCR, with one record for every CDR3 protein. The repertoire holds about 20,000 distinct CDR3 sequences, with around 47% as singletons. Treatment meaning: approximately nine-day PBMC culture with coronavirus spike peptide pools or control peptides (ViraFEST assay). Of note for this clonotype: The antigen is unknown.

Trimming pared 3 bases from V and 4 bases from J, leaving 8 bases between. Germline CDR1 reads SSHAT; CDR2 reads FNYEAQ (reference sequence). CDR3 length: 13 amino acids. The receptor comes from a human donor who had recovered from COVID-19. The rearrangement uses TRBV7-7 and TRBJ2-3; D unresolved. The sample was CD4+ T cells from blood, cultured in vitro, taken before SARS-CoV-2 vaccination. Here the CDR3 reads CASSFVVSDTQYF. The DNA for the CDR3 is TGTGCCAGCAGCTTTGTGGTTTCAGATACGCAGTATTTT.